This TCR beta chain was recovered during a study of blood T cell repertoires in COVID-19. In the source study's methods: Amplification from reference gene primers served as the basis for estimated nucleated cell counts. Profiled with immunoSEQ multiplex PCR; TCRdb holds only in-frame clones, not every one. V and J calls and clone size are as listed in that table; D and trimming were resolved from the DNA. Seen here are around 470,000 clones, 80% to 95% observed once, and the top ten hold 0.6%. The V gene lost 7 bases and the J gene lost 10 bases, with 21 bases spanning the gap. This CDR3 spans 15 amino acids. Germline assignment: CDR1 SGHKS and CDR2 YYEKEE (reference sequence).

Sequenced input: PBMCs or T cells enriched from blood (not recorded which). The TCR comes from a man younger than 35 who had recovered from COVID-19. The rearrangement uses TRBV5-5 and TRBJ1-6; D perhaps matches TRBD1 (6 bases). The CDR3 sequence is CASDLELGGASPLHF. The CDR3 DNA sequence: TGTGCCAGCGATTTGGAGCTTGGGGGGGCATCACCCCTCCACTTT.